This TCR beta chain was found in a study of human T cells and chemical hapten exposure. Findings of the study overall: Alopecia was present in the donors, so their immune response may differ from healthy people's.

For this clonotype: Its antigen is currently unknown.

The time point denotes: patch test 2, 6 weeks after DPC sensitization. The treatment was: therapeutic diphenylcyclopropenone sensitization with weekly scalp DPC. This CDR3 region has 15 residues. V shed 5 bases and J 8 bases; nucleotides not matched to a gene: 10. Germline CDR1 reads MNHEY; CDR2 reads SVGEGT. Within the library, unique molecular identifiers were attached to each individual cDNA molecule. Original methodology: Per-sample TCR counts ranged from about 20,000 to 750,000, median roughly 96,000. A single record per CDR3 protein comes from TCRdb applying MiXCR to the RACE reads. The V and J calls reflect TCRdb's pipeline rather than the authors' work. There are around 99,000 distinct CDR3 sequences in the sample; 8% to 13% occur only once, and about 2% lies in the top ten.

The chain links TRBV6-2 or TRBV6-3 to TRBJ2-1; 9 bases agree with TRBD2. Source: whole blood, taken in connection with sensitization to the hapten diphenylcyclopropenone (DPC). The sequence was obtained from a man aged 35 to 55 with alopecia areata. Some clones in this sample may be carry-over from other donors' samples. This chain's CDR3 is CASSIQGLADDEQFF. CDR3 nucleotide sequence: TGTGCCAGCAGTATTCAGGGACTAGCAGACGATGAGCAGTTCTTC.